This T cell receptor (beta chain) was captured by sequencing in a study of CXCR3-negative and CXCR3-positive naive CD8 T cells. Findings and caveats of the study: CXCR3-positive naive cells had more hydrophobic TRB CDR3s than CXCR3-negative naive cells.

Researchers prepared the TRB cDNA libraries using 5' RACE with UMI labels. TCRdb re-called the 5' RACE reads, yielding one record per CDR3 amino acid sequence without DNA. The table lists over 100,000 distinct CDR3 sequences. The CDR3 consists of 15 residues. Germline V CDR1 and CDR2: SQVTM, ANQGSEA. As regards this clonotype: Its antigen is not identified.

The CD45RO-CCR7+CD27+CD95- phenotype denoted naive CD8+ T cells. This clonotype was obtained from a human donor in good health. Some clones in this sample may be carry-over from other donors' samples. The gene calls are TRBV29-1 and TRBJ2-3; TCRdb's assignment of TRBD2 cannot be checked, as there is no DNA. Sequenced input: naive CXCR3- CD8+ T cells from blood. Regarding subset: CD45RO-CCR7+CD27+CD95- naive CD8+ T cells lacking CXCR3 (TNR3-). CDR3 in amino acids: CSVIREGDSLFAQYF.